Presented here are 2 T cell receptor beta chains from one specimen sequenced in a study of blood T cells in healthy people across ages. A sample-barcoded 5' primer and a J-beta primer mix were used in a second PCR of about 7 to 12 cycles. Each CDR3 protein gets one entry after TCRdb re-called the 5' RACE reads with MiXCR. This table holds some 880,000 distinct CDR3 sequences, roughly 40% found once. The sample consisted of blood. The receptors were sampled from a man younger than 35 in good health.

This clonotype was recorded many times. The V call is TRBV7-9, the J call TRBJ1-1, with a possible D match to TRBD1 (6 bases). CDR1 and CDR2 (germline): SEHNR, FQNEAQ (reference sequence). The V end lost 7 bases, the J end lost 5 bases, and 20 bases lay between the germline ends. There are 15 residues in the CDR3. CDR3 DNA sequence: TGTGCCAGCACTTCGAGGGGGTGGGGTATGACTGAAGCTTTCTTT. This encodes CASTSRGWGMTEAFF.

V gene TRBV20-1 combines with J gene TRBJ1-2; D might be TRBD1 (5 bases). Germline CDR1 is DFQATT and CDR2 is SNEGSKA (reference sequence). Trimming cost V 1 base and J 6 bases, with 9 bases left between them. The CDR3 is 12 amino acids. CDR3 protein: CSARVRGDGYTF. The CDR3, as DNA: TGCAGTGCTAGAGTAAGGGGCGATGGCTACACCTTC.